These 12 T cell receptor beta chains share one sample of origin, sequenced in a study of T cell responses to AZD1222 COVID-19 vaccine. Sequencing used immunoSEQ multiplex PCR; TCRdb keeps in-frame clones, though not all of them. The repertoire has 60,000 to 75,000 clones, approximately 85% of them found once; the top ten carry about 19%. The specimen was peripheral blood, collected on day 0 of AZD1222 vaccination. These receptors originate from an adult in good health.

The chain is built from TRBV9 and TRBJ1-2, with D unclear. The CDR3 runs 13 residues. Germline V lookup: CDR1 SGDLS, CDR2 YYNGEE. The V end lost 0 bases, the J end lost 5 bases, and 8 bases lay between the germline ends. The CDR3 is CASSVEELYGYTF. The CDR3 bases are TGTGCCAGCAGCGTAGAGGAGCTGTATGGCTACACCTTC.

The rearrangement uses TRBV3-1 (or the pseudogene TRBV3-2) and TRBJ2-5; 7 nucleotides line up with TRBD1. Germline CDR1 LGHDT, CDR2 YNNKEL (reference sequence). J was trimmed by 4 bases and V by 6 bases; bases with no gene match: 5. The CDR3 extends over 13 amino acids. This CDR3 is CASRQGVSETQYF. CDR3 in DNA: TGTGCCAGCAGGCAGGGGGTCTCAGAGACCCAGTACTTC.

The chain has TRBV5-1 and TRBJ1-1, with a possible D match to TRBD1 (5 bases). This CDR3 spans 14 amino acids. Trimming took off 3 bases at V and 1 base at J, with 10 bases between the two ends. The germline V gene encodes CDR1 SGHRS and CDR2 YFSETQ. CDR3 protein: CASSSTTGNTEAFF. The CDR3 DNA is TGCGCCAGCAGCTCAACCACAGGGAACACTGAAGCTTTCTTT.

The chain combines TRBV10-2 with TRBJ1-6; D is perhaps TRBD1 (5 bases). The germline V gene encodes CDR1 WSHSY and CDR2 SAAADI. V was pared by 3 bases and J by 9 bases, with 12 bases between. This CDR3 spans 14 amino acids. The CDR3: CASSEGDVSSPLHF. Written as DNA, the CDR3 is TGCGCCAGCAGTGAAGGGGACGTTAGTTCACCCCTCCACTTT.

CDR3 sequence reads: CSASVWGQGVGGYTF. CDR3 DNA sequence: TGCAGTGCTAGTGTGTGGGGACAGGGGGTTGGTGGCTACACCTTC. J is TRBJ1-2 and V is TRBV20-1; 11 bases match TRBD1. V was clipped by 3 bases and J by 7 bases; unmatched bases: 10. CDR3 length: 15 amino acids. Germline V lookup: CDR1 DFQATT, CDR2 SNEGSKA (reference sequence).

This chain uses TRBV4-1 with TRBJ1-2, with D possibly matching TRBD1 (6 bases). The germline V gene encodes CDR1 MGHRA and CDR2 YSYEKL. The CDR3 covers 13 residues. Deletions cut 0 bases from V and 8 bases from J, with 10 bases between. CDR3 sequence: CASSQEGAGGYTF. CDR3 sequence (DNA): TGCGCCAGCAGCCAAGAGGGGGCGGGAGGCTACACCTTC.

The sample holds a few counts of this clone. The V and J genes are TRBV2 and TRBJ1-6; D remains ambiguous. Between the trimmed V and J ends, which lost 3 bases and 9 bases, there was a span of 15 bases. This CDR3 is 15 amino acids long. Germline values: CDR1 SNHLY, CDR2 FYNNEI. CDR3 in DNA: TGTGCCAGCAGTGATTACGGATTTATTGGTTCACCCCTCCACTTT. Its translation: CASSDYGFIGSPLHF.

CDR3: CASSQGPNYGYTF. The DNA of the CDR3 is TGTGCCAGCAGCCAGGGGCCGAACTATGGCTACACCTTC. This chain links TRBV2 with TRBJ1-2, with a possible D match to TRBD1 (6 bases). V lost 6 bases and J lost 2, with 10 bases in between. Germline V CDR1 and CDR2: SNHLY, FYNNEI. The CDR3 is 13 residues long.

This CDR3 is CASTRGGATDTQYF. CDR3 coding DNA: TGTGCCAGTACCCGGGGGGGCGCGACAGATACGCAGTATTTT. The chain is built from TRBV19 and TRBJ2-3; 8 bases agree with TRBD2. The CDR3 runs to 14 residues. The germline gives CDR1 LNHDA, CDR2 SQIVND (reference sequence). The ends lost 7 bases at V and 3 bases at J; junction bases unmatched: 6.

The chain is built from TRBV7-3 and TRBJ1-6, with D possibly being TRBD1 (6 bases). The germline V gene has CDR1 SGHTA and CDR2 FQGTGA. V was clipped by 8 bases and J by 6 bases, with 8 bases between them. The CDR3 is 12 amino acids. CDR3 residues: CASYRVNSPLHF. CDR3 bases: TGTGCCAGCTACAGGGTTAATTCACCCCTCCACTTT.

This rearrangement joins TRBV20-1 to TRBJ2-5; D assignment may be TRBD1 or TRBD2 (6 bases each). Germline assignment: CDR1 DFQATT and CDR2 SNEGSKA (reference sequence). The V gene lost 3 bases and the J gene lost 5 bases, with 19 bases spanning the gap. There are 15 residues in the CDR3. The DNA for the CDR3 is TGCAGTGCTAGTGACAGGCGGGGCCCCAGGGAGACCCAGTACTTC. This gives the protein CSASDRRGPRETQYF.

This sequence joins TRBV10-2 and TRBJ2-7, with D perhaps being TRBD1 or TRBD2 (5 bases each). There are 13 residues in the CDR3. With 9 bases removed from V and 2 bases from J, the gap between germline ends came to 14 bases. From germline, CDR1 is WSHSY and CDR2 SAAADI. The CDR3 loop reads CASGTVQTYEQYF. The CDR3 DNA is TGCGCCAGTGGGACCGTACAAACCTACGAGCAGTACTTC.